This TCR beta chain was found in a study of blood T cell repertoires in COVID-19. TCRdb's copy holds only in-frame clones and misses some; the assay was immunoSEQ multiplex PCR. The sample has roughly 80,000 clones, approximately 80% seen once. Looked up from germline, CDR1 is LGHNA and CDR2 is YNFKEQ. V gave up 4 bases and J gave up 2 bases; unmatched junction bases: 8. This CDR3 comprises 16 residues. The receptor comes from a man aged 55 to 69 with active or convalescent COVID-19. The chain has TRBV4-2 and TRBJ1-3, with TRBD1 identical over 7 bases. The sequenced sample was peripheral blood. CDR3 protein: CASSRTTDRAGNTIYF. The CDR3 DNA reads as TGTGCCAGCAGCCGAACGACAGACAGGGCTGGAAACACCATATATTTT.